What follows describes a single TCR beta chain. Its antigen is still unknown. PCR was performed using 60 Vbeta and 13 Jbeta primers. Clones were sequenced by immunoSEQ multiplex PCR, and TCRdb holds only the in-frame ones, with some missing. The sample records roughly 110,000 clones, 65% to 80% being singletons. The data belong to a study of cytomegalovirus exposure and HLA in healthy donors. Study-wide findings and caveats: A prior analysis recorded that most TCR beta V segments were productive about 87% or about 30% of the time. Common viral pathogens seemed, in a later analysis, to connect with several of the most significant clusters.

This TCR derives from a female donor in good health and CMV-seronegative. The source material was PBMCs.

CDR3 in DNA: TGTGCCAGCAGCGTACTCAGGGGGCTGGGGACTGAAGCTTTCTTT. This codes for CASSVLRGLGTEAFF. The rearrangement links TRBV7-9 to TRBJ1-1; the match to TRBD1 covers 8 bases. Germline lookup yields CDR1 SEHNR and CDR2 FQNEAQ (reference sequence). The junction had 10 bases not matched to a gene; V was cut back by 5 bases and J by 5 bases. The CDR3 spans 15 residues.